These 4 T cell receptor beta chains were all obtained from the same sample, sequenced in a study of blood T cell repertoires in COVID-19. Method: immunoSEQ multiplex PCR; TCRdb's copy keeps in-frame clones and lacks some. The table lists just over 350,000 clones, 75% to 90% of them singletons. The sequenced material came from peripheral blood. The source is a woman aged 55-69 years with COVID-19, enrolled during active disease.

There are a few counts of this clone. The chain carries TRBV19 and TRBJ1-5; the D gene is possibly TRBD1 (5 bases). Germline V gene sequence: CDR1 LNHDA, CDR2 SQIVND (reference sequence). The V and J ends lost 7 bases and 9 bases respectively, with 16 bases between them. The CDR3 is 13 residues long. CDR3 residues: CASTPGRGWPQHF. CDR3 nucleotides: TGTGCCAGTACCCCAGGGCGTGGGTGGCCCCAGCATTTT.

The chain employs TRBV10-1 and TRBJ2-1, with TRBD2 as a possible D gene (7 bases). This CDR3 has 15 residues. The V gene lost 5 bases and the J gene lost 7 bases, with 18 bases spanning the gap. The germline CDR1 and CDR2 sequences are WNHNN and SYGVQD (reference sequence). The CDR3: CASSPWGGAGNEQFF. The CDR3 region has the DNA TGCGCCAGCAGTCCCTGGGGGGGGGCCGGGAATGAGCAGTTCTTC.

The V gene is TRBV6-6, the J gene TRBJ1-2; D is unclear. The length of the CDR3 is 14 residues. Trimming took 7 bases from V and 5 from J, leaving 17 bases between them. Germline V gives CDR1 MNHNY, CDR2 SVGAGI (reference sequence). CDR3 protein: CASIGPEGSYGYTF. In DNA form, the CDR3 reads TGTGCCAGCATAGGGCCAGAGGGTAGTTATGGCTACACCTTC.

The chain links TRBV6-2 or TRBV6-3 to TRBJ2-1; no reliable D call. The CDR3 spans 14 residues. Trimming cost V 7 bases and J 8 bases, with 18 bases left between them. Germline loops: CDR1 MNHEY, CDR2 SVGEGT. The CDR3: CASTPLSSVDEQFF. CDR3 DNA: TGTGCCAGCACCCCCCTTTCGTCGGTCGATGAGCAGTTCTTC.